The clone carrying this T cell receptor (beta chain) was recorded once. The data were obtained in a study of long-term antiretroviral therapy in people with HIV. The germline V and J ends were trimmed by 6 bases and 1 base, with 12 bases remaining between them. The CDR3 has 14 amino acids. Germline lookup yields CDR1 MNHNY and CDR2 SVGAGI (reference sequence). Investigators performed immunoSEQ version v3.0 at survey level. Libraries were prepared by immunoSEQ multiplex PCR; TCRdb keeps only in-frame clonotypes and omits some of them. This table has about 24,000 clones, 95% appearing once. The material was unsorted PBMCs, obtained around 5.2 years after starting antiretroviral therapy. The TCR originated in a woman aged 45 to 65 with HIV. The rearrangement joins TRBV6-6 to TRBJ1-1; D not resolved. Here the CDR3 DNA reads TGTGCCAGCAGCCCCCCAAGGGAGAACACTGAAGCTTTCTTT. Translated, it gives CASSPPRENTEAFF.